The rows below give T cell receptor beta chains drawn from one sample of a study of T cell repertoires in cytomegalovirus infection. TCRdb re-analysed the reads in MiXCR, keeping a single row per CDR3 protein. The repertoire consists of around 900,000 distinct CDR3 sequences, with approximately 31% occurring once and the leading ten covering 13%. Antigens of these TCRs are unknown. The source was cultured CD8+ T cells from PBMCs, collected from culture after CMV antigen stimulation. The receptors here all came from a human donor in good health (CMV status not recorded). Some clones in this sample may be carry-over from other donors' samples. The CDR3 runs from the conserved cysteine through the conserved F or W.

J gene | V gene | CDR3 protein
TRBJ1-3 | TRBV7-9 | CATPWNTSGNTIYF
TRBJ1-1 | TRBV6-4 | CASSDSTLNTEAFF
TRBJ1-2 | TRBV7-6 | CASSLALGGDGHGYTF
TRBJ2-3 | TRBV6-6 | CASSYSRGSGTDTQYF
TRBJ1-5 | TRBV4-1 | CASSQDPYQPQHF
TRBJ1-2 | TRBV25-1 | CASSEFFEPREIYGYTF
TRBJ1-1 | TRBV7-2 | CASSLNGFGQGNTEAFF
TRBJ1-5 | TRBV4-1 | CASRDAVTDNQPQHF
TRBJ1-1 | TRBV12-3/TRBV12-4 | CASRDGGQNTEAFF
TRBJ2-4 | TRBV29-1 | CSVDQGAHENIQYF
TRBJ1-2 | TRBV7-8 | CASSLGSTNRYGYTF
TRBJ1-1 | TRBV11-2 | CASSLYRGLIYTEAFF
TRBJ2-3 | TRBV5-4 | CASSFLPGLVRDTQYF
TRBJ1-1 | TRBV19 | CASSTLSRGRGMNTEAFF
TRBJ1-1 | TRBV5-6 | CASSFRGFSEAFF
TRBJ2-1 | TRBV2 | CASNGGPLGDNNEQFF
TRBJ2-3 | TRBV5-1 | CASSLRGGTRTSTDTQYF
TRBJ1-2 | TRBV12-3/TRBV12-4 | CASSSNRQIYGYTF
TRBJ2-5 | TRBV7-6 | CASSFLGSVAETQYF
TRBJ2-5 | TRBV7-2 | CASSLGSSFLETQYF
TRBJ2-1 | TRBV25-1 | CASSALVGGRNDEQFF
TRBJ1-5 | TRBV12-3/TRBV12-4 | CASSLPSAGPQPQHF
TRBJ2-1 | TRBV7-8 | CASSLAPQNEQFF
TRBJ2-3 | TRBV6-2/TRBV6-3 | CASSYSNRGTDTQYF
TRBJ1-6 | TRBV7-2 | CASSPTRTGDNSPLHF
TRBJ1-1 | TRBV7-6 | CASTPGGENTEAFF
TRBJ1-1 | TRBV7-9 | CASSFAAEAFF